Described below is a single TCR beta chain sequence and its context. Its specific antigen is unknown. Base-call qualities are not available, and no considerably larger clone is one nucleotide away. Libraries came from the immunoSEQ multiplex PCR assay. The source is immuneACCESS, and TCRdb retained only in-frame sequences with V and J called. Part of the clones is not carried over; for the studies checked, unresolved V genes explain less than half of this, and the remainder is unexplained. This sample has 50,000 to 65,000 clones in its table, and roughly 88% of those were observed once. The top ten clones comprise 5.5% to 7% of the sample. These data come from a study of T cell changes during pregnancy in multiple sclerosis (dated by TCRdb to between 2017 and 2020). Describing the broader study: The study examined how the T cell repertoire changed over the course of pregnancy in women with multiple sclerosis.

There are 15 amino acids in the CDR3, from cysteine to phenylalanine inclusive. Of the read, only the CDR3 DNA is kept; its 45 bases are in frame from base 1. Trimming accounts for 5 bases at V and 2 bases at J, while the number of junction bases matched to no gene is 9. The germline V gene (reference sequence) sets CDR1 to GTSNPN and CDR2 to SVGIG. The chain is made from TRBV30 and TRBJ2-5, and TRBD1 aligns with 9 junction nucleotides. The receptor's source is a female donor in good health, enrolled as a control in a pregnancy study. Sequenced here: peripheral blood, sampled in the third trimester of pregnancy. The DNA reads TGTGCCTGGGGGAGGGGACAGGGAAAACAAGAGACCCAGTACTTC. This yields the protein CAWGRGQGKQETQYF.